This T cell receptor beta chain was identified during a study of cytomegalovirus exposure and HLA in healthy donors. Study results and limitations: On later analysis, the bulk of CMV-associated TCR beta chains appeared to be HLA-restricted. Accurate prediction of HLA-A and HLA-B alleles (for most subjects) was reportedly achieved from TCR beta sequences. Presence/absence analyses supposed approximately even sequencing depth among donors. One variant, a missense change in DCLRE1C, was linked in a later analysis to TCR beta V- and J-gene trimming.

Regarding this clone: Its target is unknown.

It was with 60 Vbeta and 13 Jbeta primers that the PCR ran. This table comes from immunoSEQ multiplex PCR, and its TCRdb copy is limited to in-frame clones, with some not included. The sample has under 70,000 clones. V dropped 0 bases and J dropped 5; count of bases not matched to a gene: 2. The CDR3 has 14 amino acids. The germline V gene encodes CDR1 SGHRS and CDR2 YFSETQ. The clonotype originates from a woman under 30 in good health and CMV-seronegative. The chain combines TRBV5-1 with TRBJ2-7; the match to TRBD2 covers 10 bases. The sequenced sample consisted of PBMCs. The CDR3 DNA sequence: TGCGCCAGCAGCTTGGTAGCGGGAGGCCACGAGCAGTACTTC. Protein sequence: CASSLVAGGHEQYF.